The TCR beta chain described here comes from a study of OX40 agonist ivuxolimab in advanced cancers. This CDR3 spans 14 amino acids. The V and J ends lost 1 base and 4 bases respectively, with 5 bases between them. The V gene's germline CDR1 is SEHNR and CDR2 FQNEAQ (reference sequence). This clone occurred once. Blood draws occurred at baseline, cycle 4 day 1, and cycle 7 day 1. Libraries were prepared by immunoSEQ multiplex PCR; TCRdb keeps only in-frame clonotypes and omits some of them. The sample has about 17,000 clones; approximately 80% are singletons. Sequencing used CD4+ or CD8+ T cells sorted from blood, obtained in a trial of the OX40 agonist ivuxolimab. The source is an adult with an advanced solid tumor such as melanoma, head and neck, liver or kidney cancer. The rearrangement joins TRBV7-9 to TRBJ2-6, with unresolved D. The CDR3 nucleotides read TGTGCCAGCAGCTTAGTAACGGGGGCCAACGTCCTGACTTTC. It translates to CASSLVTGANVLTF.